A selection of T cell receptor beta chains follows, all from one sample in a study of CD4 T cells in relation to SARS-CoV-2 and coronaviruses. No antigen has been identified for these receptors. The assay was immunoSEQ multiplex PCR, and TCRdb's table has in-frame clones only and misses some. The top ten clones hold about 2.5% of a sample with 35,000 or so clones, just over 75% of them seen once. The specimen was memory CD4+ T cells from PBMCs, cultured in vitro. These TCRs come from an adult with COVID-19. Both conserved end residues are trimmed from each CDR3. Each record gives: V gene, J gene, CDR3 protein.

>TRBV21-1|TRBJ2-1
ASSKLLNWGTSDYNEQF
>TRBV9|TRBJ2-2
ASSPQGAYTGELF
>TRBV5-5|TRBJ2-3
ASSLQGTDTQY
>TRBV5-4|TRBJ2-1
ASSLTSGSYNEQF
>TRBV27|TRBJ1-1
ASSLSRTGNTEAF
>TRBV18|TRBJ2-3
ASSWDLDTDTQY
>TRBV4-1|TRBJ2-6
ASSQDPGGPGANVLT
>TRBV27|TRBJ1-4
ASSSISRSNEKLF
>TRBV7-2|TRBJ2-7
ASSLTSGPSYEQY
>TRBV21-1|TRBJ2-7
ASSKQTGDYTYEQY
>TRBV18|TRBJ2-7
ASSRTGGDSYEQY
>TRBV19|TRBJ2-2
ASRGGIAGELF
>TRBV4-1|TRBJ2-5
ASSRGGLETQY
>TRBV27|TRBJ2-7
ASSFRTSGRVYEQY
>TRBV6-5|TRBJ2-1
ASSKTTGTYNEQF
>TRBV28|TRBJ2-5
ASSLWSQGQETQY
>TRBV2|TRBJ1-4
ASSELTGKSEKLF
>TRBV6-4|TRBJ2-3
ASSASGTDTQY
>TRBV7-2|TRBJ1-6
ASSLGAVSSRLLISPLH
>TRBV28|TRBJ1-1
ASSFTPVWTEAF
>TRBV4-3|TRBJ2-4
ASSQVIGGKNIQY
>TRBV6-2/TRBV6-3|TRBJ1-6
ASSYPTRDRSSYNSPLH
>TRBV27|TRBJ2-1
ASSYGGSSYNEQF
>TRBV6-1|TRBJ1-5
ASSEARAVLPQH
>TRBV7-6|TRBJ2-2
ASSPWSGTSNTGELF
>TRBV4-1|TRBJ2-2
ASSSLGGRRTGELF
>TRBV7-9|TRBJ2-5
ASSLFGVAVQETQY
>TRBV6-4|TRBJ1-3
ASSEPGTGNTIY
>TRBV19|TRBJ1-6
ASSTTGQGHSPLH
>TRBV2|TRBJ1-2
ASSEQGAPDGYT
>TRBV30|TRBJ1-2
AWSSVGQGGYT
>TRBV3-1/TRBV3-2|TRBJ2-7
ASSSKGTYEQY
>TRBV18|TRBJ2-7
ASSRDYDYEQY
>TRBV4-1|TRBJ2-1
ASAGTSEAYNEQF
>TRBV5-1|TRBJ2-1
ASSLTSGTYNEQF
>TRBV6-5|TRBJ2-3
ASSYSAGGVDTQY
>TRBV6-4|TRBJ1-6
ASSDRGNSPLH
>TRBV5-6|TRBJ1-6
ASSLDSYNSPLH
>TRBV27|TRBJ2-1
ASSEAGWANEQF
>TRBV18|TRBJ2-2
ASSPTTGTSTGELF
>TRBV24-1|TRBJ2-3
ATSDSQGGTTDTQY
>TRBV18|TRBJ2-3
ASSPTSTGSTDTQY
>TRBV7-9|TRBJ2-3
ASSPSIQPDGSTQY
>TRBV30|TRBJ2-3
AWSVRDPTDTQY
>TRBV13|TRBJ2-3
ASSGSFPIATDTQY
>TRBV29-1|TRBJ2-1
SVEGRTGWDNEQF